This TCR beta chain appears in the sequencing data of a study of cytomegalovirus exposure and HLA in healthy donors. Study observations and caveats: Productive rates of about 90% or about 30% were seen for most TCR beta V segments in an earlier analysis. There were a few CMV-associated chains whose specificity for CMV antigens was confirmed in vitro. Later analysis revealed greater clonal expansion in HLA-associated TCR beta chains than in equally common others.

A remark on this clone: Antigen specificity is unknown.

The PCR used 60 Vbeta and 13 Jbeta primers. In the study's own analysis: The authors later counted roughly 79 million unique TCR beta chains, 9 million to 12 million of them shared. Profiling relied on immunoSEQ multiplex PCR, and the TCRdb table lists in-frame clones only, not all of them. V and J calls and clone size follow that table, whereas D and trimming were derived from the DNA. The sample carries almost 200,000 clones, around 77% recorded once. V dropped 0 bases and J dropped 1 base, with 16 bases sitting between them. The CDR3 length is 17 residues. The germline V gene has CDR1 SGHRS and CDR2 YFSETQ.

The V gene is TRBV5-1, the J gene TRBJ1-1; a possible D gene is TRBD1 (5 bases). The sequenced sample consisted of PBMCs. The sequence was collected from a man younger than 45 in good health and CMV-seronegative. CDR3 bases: TGCGCCAGCAGCTTGGCCCTTCCCGGGGGATCGAACACTGAAGCTTTCTTT. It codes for CASSLALPGGSNTEAFF.